This TCR beta chain is from a study of T cell repertoires in cytomegalovirus infection (dated by TCRdb to the late 2010s). About the study as a whole: Because public TCR beta signatures pointed to carriage of CMV infection together with the matching HLA type, the HLA type of each donor mattered for the analysis.

This clonotype was observed a handful of times. Its binding antigen is unknown. Within one base of it there is no much larger clone, and no base qualities were kept. The sample was run on an Illumina HiSeq 1500. In-frame beta chains were kept once TCRdb had trimmed the public reads at Q25 with fastp and called clones with MiXCR. Each entry is one CDR3 protein sequence, shown with its most common DNA and genes. The sample table lists around 240,000 distinct CDR3 sequences, 22% of them with a count of one. Clones ranked in the top ten supply roughly 18% of the sample. Broader findings and caveats from the paper: In both this cohort and an independent cohort of some 380 donors, the cumulative frequency of public TCR beta family members distinguished carriers of CMV infection plus the relevant HLA type. The ex vivo response was dominated by HLA-C-restricted CMV-specific TCR beta clonotypes, which also provided the single most frequent clonotype in two of eight donors.

Source material: CD8+ T cells from PBMCs. The sequence derives from a human donor in good health (CMV status not recorded). Some clones in this sample may be carry-over from other donors' samples.

DNA sequence: TGTGCCAGCAGCCGAATGACAGGGGCGGAGAATTCACCCCTCCACTTT. It encodes CASSRMTGAENSPLHF. This chain joins TRBV6-2 or TRBV6-3 to TRBJ1-6; TRBD1 lines up with 8 middle nucleotides. Trimming removed 6 bases from V and 7 bases from J; the gene matches leave 11 bases unexplained. The CDR3 sequence holds 16 residues, the cysteine and phenylalanine included. CDR3 DNA only is kept here, 48 bases in frame from base 1. CDR1 is given as MNHEY and CDR2 as SVGEGT, both from the germline V gene.